Following are 26 T cell receptor beta chains from one sample sequenced in a study of cytomegalovirus exposure and HLA in healthy donors. TCRdb keeps only in-frame clones here, not all; method: immunoSEQ multiplex PCR. This sample carries 90,000 or so clones, roughly 85% of them seen once, and the ten largest clones take roughly 22%. Sequencing was carried out using PBMCs. These receptors all stem from a man aged 18 to 35 in good health and CMV-seropositive.

This sequence joins TRBV7-3 and TRBJ1-1; tentatively, D is TRBD1 (6 bases). V gave up 5 bases and J gave up 1 base, with 14 bases separating them. This CDR3 region has 15 residues. Germline assignment: CDR1 SGHTA and CDR2 FQGTGA. The CDR3, as DNA: TGTGCCAGCAGCCCGGAGACAGGCGAGAACACTGAAGCTTTCTTT. Its translation is CASSPETGENTEAFF.

The gene calls are TRBV6-1 and TRBJ1-5; possibly TRBD1 for D (6 bases). The CDR3 has 12 amino acids. Between the trimmed V and J ends, which lost 6 bases and 12 bases, there was a span of 15 bases. Per germline, CDR1 MNHNS and CDR2 SASEGT. For the CDR3, the DNA is TGTGCCAGCAGACAGGGCCCCATAGGCCAGCATTTT. This translates into CASRQGPIGQHF.

The V call is TRBV2, the J call TRBJ1-2, with 7 bases that match TRBD1. This CDR3 region has 14 residues. Germline V gene lookup returns CDR1 SNHLY and CDR2 FYNNEI. After removal of 7 bases from V and 7 bases from J, the junction contained 12 bases not matched to a gene. CDR3 in DNA: TGTGCCAGCAAGACCGCCGGGACAGCAACTGGCTACACCTTC. Residues: CASKTAGTATGYTF.

The chain has TRBV7-9 and TRBJ1-2, with TRBD1 identical over 7 bases. This CDR3 is built from 15 residues. V gave up 1 base and J gave up 1 base; unmatched junction bases: 3. Germline CDR1 and CDR2: SEHNR and FQNEAQ (reference sequence). CDR3: CASSLGTGVNYGYTF. The CDR3 region has the DNA TGTGCCAGCAGCTTAGGCACAGGGGTTAACTATGGCTACACCTTC.

The chain has TRBV29-1 and TRBJ2-7; no reliable D call. The CDR3 has 13 residues. Germline lookup yields CDR1 SQVTM and CDR2 ANQGSEA. V lost 8 bases to trimming and J lost 5 bases, with 19 bases between them. Written as DNA, the CDR3 is TGCAGCCTCGACGGAGTGATGAGTAACGAGCAGTACGTC. Translated, it gives CSLDGVMSNEQYV.

J is TRBJ1-4 and V is TRBV27, with 12 bases matching TRBD1. Per the germline V gene, CDR1 is MNHEY and CDR2 is SMNVEV (reference sequence). With V trimmed by 5 bases and J by 7 bases, 14 bases remained unmatched. This CDR3 has 18 residues. The CDR3 coding sequence is TGTGCCAGCAGTCCCGGGACAGGGGGCGGTGGGAATCCTGAAAAACTGTTTTTT. Translated, it gives CASSPGTGGGGNPEKLFF. The variable domain in full, completed from reference TRBV27 and TRBJ1-4, reads EAQVTQNPRYLITVTGKKLTVTCSQNMNHEYMSWYRQDPGLGLRQIYYSMNVEVTDKGDVPEGYKVSRKEKRNFPLILESPSPNQTSLYFCASSPGTGGGGNPEKLFFGSGTQLSVL.

This clone was counted once. The chain recombines TRBV12-5 with TRBJ2-4, with 7 bases lining up with TRBD1. CDR3 length: 15 residues. Germline CDR1 reads LGHNT; CDR2 reads FRNRAP. V trimming: 2 bases; J trimming: 0 bases; junction bases outside the gene matches: 1. The CDR3 protein is CASGLTGAAKNIQYF. The CDR3 coding sequence is TGTGCTAGTGGTTTGACAGGGGCAGCCAAAAACATTCAGTACTTC.

CDR3 DNA sequence: TGTGCCAGCAGTGAATTGAAGGGGGCTTCCTACGAGCAGTACTTC. The encoded protein is CASSELKGASYEQYF. The rearrangement uses TRBV6-1 and TRBJ2-7, with 7 bases that match TRBD1. CDR3 length equals 15 residues. Germline V gene lookup returns CDR1 MNHNS and CDR2 SASEGT. V shed 2 bases and J 1 base; nucleotides not matched to a gene: 5.

The CDR3 region is CAISGGLAGSYNEQFF. The CDR3 coding sequence is TGTGCCATCAGTGGGGGACTAGCGGGCTCCTACAATGAGCAGTTCTTC. This chain uses TRBV10-3 with TRBJ2-1; 12 bases line up with TRBD2. CDR3 length equals 16 residues. The V and J ends lost 4 bases and 0 bases, in that order; junction bases with no gene match: 1. The V gene's germline CDR1 is ENHRY and CDR2 SYGVKD.

For the CDR3, the DNA is TGCAGCGTTCAAGGGGACTTCTACGAGCAGTACTTC. Its protein is CSVQGDFYEQYF. V usage is TRBV29-1 and J usage is TRBJ2-7, with D tentatively TRBD2 (6 bases). V was cut by 5 bases and J by 3 bases, with 11 bases left in between. Germline lookup yields CDR1 SQVTM and CDR2 ANQGSEA. The CDR3 has 12 residues.

CDR3 DNA sequence: TGTGCCAGCAGCTTGGACCCGACATGGGAGACCCAGTACTTC. The encoded protein is CASSLDPTWETQYF. This chain links TRBV5-6 with TRBJ2-5; no reliable D call. The CDR3 is 14 residues long. Trimming left V 0 bases short and J 5 bases short, with 11 bases between. Germline V gene data show CDR1 as SGHDT and CDR2 as YYEEEE.

The chain links TRBV2 to TRBJ2-1, with TRBD2 matching over 11 bases. Germline V CDR1 and CDR2: SNHLY, FYNNEI. This CDR3 comprises 13 residues. V lost 8 bases to trimming and J lost 3 bases; unmatched junction nucleotides: 0. This chain's CDR3 is CASGTSGYNEQFF. CDR3 in DNA: TGTGCCAGCGGGACTAGCGGCTACAATGAGCAGTTCTTC.

The V gene is TRBV11-3, the J gene TRBJ1-3; tentative D call: TRBD1 (6 bases). V was clipped by 5 bases and J by 4 bases, with 21 bases between them. This CDR3 is built from 17 residues. From germline, CDR1 is SGHNT and CDR2 YENEEA. The CDR3 protein is CASSGGVWTANGNTIYF. In DNA, the CDR3 is TGTGCCAGCAGCGGGGGGGTGTGGACAGCCAACGGAAACACCATATATTTT.

The V and J genes are TRBV6-5 and TRBJ1-5, with TRBD1 identical over 9 bases. V lost 5 bases and J lost 3; bases outside the gene matches: 5. This CDR3 spans 15 amino acids. Looked up from germline, CDR1 is MNHEY and CDR2 is SVGAGI. The CDR3 DNA reads as TGTGCCAGCAGTCCCGGGACAGGGAACAATCAGCCCCAGCATTTT. Residues: CASSPGTGNNQPQHF.

This chain joins TRBV18 and TRBJ1-2, with TRBD1 matching over 7 bases. CDR3 length equals 15 residues. CDR1 is KGHSH, CDR2 LQKENI, per germline. Losses at the gene ends were 3 bases for V and 6 bases for J; bases not matched to a gene: 10. The CDR3 protein is CASSPIEEGADGYTF. The DNA of the CDR3 is TGTGCCAGCTCACCGATCGAAGAGGGGGCGGATGGCTACACCTTC.

V gene TRBV5-1 combines with J gene TRBJ1-2; TRBD1 agrees at 8 bases. CDR1 is SGHRS and CDR2 is YFSETQ in the germline V gene. The length of the CDR3 is 14 residues. The V gene end was trimmed by 3 bases and the J gene end by 4 bases; junction bases not matched to a gene: 5. For the CDR3, the DNA is TGCGCCAGCAGCTCCGGACAGGGAGGCTATGGCTACACCTTC. Translating gives CASSSGQGGYGYTF.

The chain recombines TRBV28 with TRBJ2-5, with D maybe TRBD1 (6 bases). Germline V gene lookup returns CDR1 MDHEN and CDR2 SYDVKM. This CDR3 has 14 amino acids. The germline V and J ends were trimmed by 8 bases and 0 bases, with 13 bases remaining between them. The CDR3 nucleotides are TGTGCCAGCGAGGTGCAGGGGTACCAAGAGACCCAGTACTTC. Translation: CASEVQGYQETQYF.

This chain connects TRBV28 to TRBJ2-7; 7 nucleotides line up with TRBD2. The CDR3 is 12 amino acids. J was trimmed by 5 bases and V by 9 bases; bases with no gene match: 7. Germline-derived CDR1 and CDR2 are MDHEN and SYDVKM. CDR3 nucleotides: TGTGCCAGTGCGGCGGGAGCCAACGAGCAGTACTTC. Translating it yields CASAAGANEQYF. The full variable domain, rest sourced from reference TRBV28 and TRBJ2-7, is DVKVTQSSRYLVKRTGEKVFLECVQDMDHENMFWYRQDPGLGLRLIYFSYDVKMKEKGDIPEGYSVSREKKERFSLILESASTNQTSMYLCASAAGANEQYFGPGTRLTVT.

In its sample, this clone was seen a few times. V usage is TRBV10-2 and J usage is TRBJ1-1; no firm D call. This CDR3 has 11 residues. Trimming left V 6 bases short and J 6 bases short, with 8 bases between. From germline, CDR1 is WSHSY and CDR2 SAAADI. This CDR3 is CASRETAEAFF. The CDR3 region has the DNA TGCGCCAGCAGGGAGACGGCTGAAGCTTTCTTT.

This chain links TRBV18 with TRBJ1-2, with D maybe TRBD1 (6 bases). In germline, CDR1 is KGHSH, CDR2 LQKENI. The V end was cut by 6 bases, the J end by 8 bases, with 19 bases between. There are 14 residues in the CDR3. CDR3 region: CASSPGNRVGGYTF. DNA for the CDR3: TGTGCCAGCTCGCCCGGCAACAGGGTTGGAGGCTACACCTTC.

Worth noting for this clone: Other DNA variants within this sample encode the same CDR3. This chain links TRBV29-1 with TRBJ2-2; TRBD1 matches at 10 bases. V lost 6 bases, J lost 4 bases, and 2 bases stayed unmatched. There are 13 residues in the CDR3. The germline V gene has CDR1 SQVTM and CDR2 ANQGSEA. This CDR3 is CSVRTGGTGELFF. The CDR3 nucleotides read TGCAGCGTCAGGACAGGGGGCACCGGGGAGCTGTTTTTT.

Here the CDR3 DNA reads TGTGCCAGCAGCTTAAAAGCCTTAGGGGTCGGAAAACTGTTTTTT. Translated, it gives CASSLKALGVGKLFF. This chain uses TRBV7-9 with TRBJ1-4, with D maybe TRBD1 (5 bases). The V and J ends lost 2 bases and 10 bases respectively, with 17 bases between them. Germline values: CDR1 SEHNR, CDR2 FQNEAQ (reference sequence). CDR3 length equals 15 residues.

This chain joins TRBV6-6 and TRBJ1-1; 9 bases fit TRBD1. The CDR3 length is 12 residues. V shed 5 bases and J 11 bases; nucleotides not matched to a gene: 6. The germline V gene has CDR1 MNHNY and CDR2 SVGAGI (reference sequence). The CDR3 region has the DNA TGTGCCAGCAGTCGCCGGACAGGGGCGGCTTTCTTT. It translates to CASSRRTGAAFF.

The chain links TRBV6-5 to TRBJ2-7, with 12 nucleotides matching TRBD2. Unmatched junction bases numbered 9, after V lost 4 bases and J lost 5 bases. Per germline, CDR1 MNHEY and CDR2 SVGAGI. The CDR3 spans 16 residues. The CDR3 DNA sequence: TGTGCCAGCAGTTCCCACCGACTAGCGGGAGTCCACGAGCAGTACTTC. Amino acids: CASSSHRLAGVHEQYF.

This chain links TRBV10-3 with TRBJ2-7; 7 nucleotides match TRBD1. CDR3 length: 15 residues. Germline V gene lookup returns CDR1 ENHRY and CDR2 SYGVKD. V shed 7 bases and J 0 bases; nucleotides not matched to a gene: 9. CDR3 nucleotides: TGTGCCATCAATCGACAGGGAAAATCCTCCTACGAGCAGTACGTC. Its translation: CAINRQGKSSYEQYV.

The rearrangement joins TRBV6-1 to TRBJ2-5, with 7 bases that match TRBD1. Trimming at V came to 11 bases and at J to 3 bases, leaving 9 bases not matched to a gene. The CDR3 length is 13 residues. CDR1 and CDR2 from the germline V gene are MNHNS and SASEGT. CDR3 sequence: CASQGGGKETQYF. In nucleotides, the CDR3 is TGTGCCTCCCAAGGGGGCGGTAAAGAGACCCAGTACTTC.